The present entry profiles one T cell receptor (beta chain) with its context. This CDR3 has 15 amino acids. CDR1 is SQVTM and CDR2 is ANQGSEA in the germline V gene. Trimming removed 5 bases at V and 4 bases at J, with 20 bases between. One entry per CDR3 protein results from TCRdb running MiXCR on the reads. The sample has under 55,000 distinct CDR3 sequences, around 7% seen once; the top ten hold roughly 17%. The data derive from a study of patients with pleural tuberculosis. The J gene is TRBJ1-2, the V gene TRBV29-1; possibly TRBD1 for D (5 bases). The receptor was derived from a human donor with pleural tuberculosis. DNA for the CDR3: TGCAGCGTTATAGGACCTGCTCTTAGGGGCTATGGCTACACCTTC. It yields the protein CSVIGPALRGYGYTF. The entire variable domain, with the rest obtained from reference TRBV29-1 and TRBJ1-2, is as follows: SAVISQKPSRDICQRGTSLTIQCQVDSQVTMMFWYRQQPGQSLTLIATANQGSEATYESGFVIDKFPISRPNLTFSTLTVSNMSPEDSSIYLCSVIGPALRGYGYTFGSGTRLTVV.